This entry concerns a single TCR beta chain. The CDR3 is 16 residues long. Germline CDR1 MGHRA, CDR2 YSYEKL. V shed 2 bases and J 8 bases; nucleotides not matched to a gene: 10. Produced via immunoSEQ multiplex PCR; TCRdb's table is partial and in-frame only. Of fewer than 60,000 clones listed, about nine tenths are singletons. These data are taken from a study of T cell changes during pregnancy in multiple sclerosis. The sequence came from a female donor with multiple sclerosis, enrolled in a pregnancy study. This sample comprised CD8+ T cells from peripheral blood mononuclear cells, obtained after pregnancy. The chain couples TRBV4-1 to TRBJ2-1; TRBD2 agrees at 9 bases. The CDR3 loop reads CASSQSAAGGLYEQFF. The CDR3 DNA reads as TGCGCCAGCAGCCAAAGCGCGGCGGGGGGGCTATATGAGCAGTTCTTC.